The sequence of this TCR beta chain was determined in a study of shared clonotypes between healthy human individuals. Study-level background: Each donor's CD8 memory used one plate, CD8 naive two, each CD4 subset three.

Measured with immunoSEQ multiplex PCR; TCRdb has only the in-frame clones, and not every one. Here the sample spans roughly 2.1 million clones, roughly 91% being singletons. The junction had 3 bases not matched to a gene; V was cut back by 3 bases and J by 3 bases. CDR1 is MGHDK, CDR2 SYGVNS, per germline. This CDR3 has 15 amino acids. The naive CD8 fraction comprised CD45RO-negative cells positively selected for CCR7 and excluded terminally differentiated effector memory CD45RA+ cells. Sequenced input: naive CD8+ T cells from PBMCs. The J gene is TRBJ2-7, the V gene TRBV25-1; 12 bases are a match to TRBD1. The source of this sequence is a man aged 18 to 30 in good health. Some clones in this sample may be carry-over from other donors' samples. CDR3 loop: CASSDRDRGHYEQYF. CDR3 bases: TGTGCCAGCAGTGACCGGGACAGGGGGCACTACGAGCAGTACTTC.